This section outlines one T cell receptor beta chain sequence together with its context. As yet, its antigen is unknown. The data were taken from a study of early stage breast cancer tumors. Study-level information: Average read coverage per sample was around 10-fold.

Enough DNA from normal breast tissue often took about 100-300 mg. Data came from immunoSEQ multiplex PCR; TCRdb stores just in-frame clones and leaves some out. The sample has 7,000 or so clones, 50% to 75% seen once. Overall study results and limits: Enriched TCRB sequences shared across patients were mostly commonly generated sequences. Comparing each tissue with blood distinguished tumor from normal in most of the 16 patients.

Germline CDR1 reads SEHNR; CDR2 reads FQNEAQ (reference sequence). Trimming stripped 5 bases from V and 3 bases from J, with 17 bases between. The CDR3 consists of 15 residues. The V and J genes are TRBV7-9 and TRBJ2-7; D assignment may be TRBD1 or TRBD2 (5 bases each). Sequencing input: normal breast tissue next to the tumor. This TCR derives from a person aged 45 to 59 with breast cancer. In nucleotides, the CDR3 is TGTGCCAGCAGCCGTCCGGGGCGAAAGTTCTACGAGCAGTACTTC. The encoded protein is CASSRPGRKFYEQYF.